The 20 T cell receptor beta chains below come from one sample, sequenced in a study of vaccination and CD4 T cells after COVID-19. No antigens are known for them. The study sequenced cultured CD4+ T cell DNA using the Oncomine TCR Beta short-read assay. Using its own MiXCR run on the PCR reads, TCRdb lists one record per CDR3 protein. The sample shows roughly 12,000 distinct CDR3 sequences, roughly 57% of them seen only once. Treatment indicated: approximately 11-day PBMC culture with coronavirus spike peptide pools or control peptides (ViraFEST assay). The specimen was CD4+ T cells from blood, cultured in vitro, collected before SARS-CoV-2 vaccination. The receptors here all came from a human donor who had recovered from COVID-19.

The V gene is TRBV19, the J gene TRBJ2-3, with a tentative D call TRBD2 (5 bases). Between the trimmed V and J ends, which lost 0 bases and 0 bases, there was a span of 7 bases. This CDR3 is built from 15 residues. CDR1 is LNHDA and CDR2 is SQIVND in the germline V gene (reference sequence). The CDR3 spells CASSIDGKSTDTQYF. CDR3 nucleotide sequence: TGTGCCAGTAGTATAGACGGGAAGAGCACAGATACGCAGTATTTT.

The chain recombines TRBV4-3 with TRBJ2-5, with D unclear. The CDR3 loop spans 16 amino acids. The ends were cut back, 0 bases at V and 2 bases at J, with 13 bases in the middle. CDR1 and CDR2 from the germline V gene are LGHNA and YSLEER. The CDR3 spells CASSQDAGPRQETQYF. Here the CDR3 DNA reads TGCGCCAGCAGCCAAGATGCCGGACCGAGACAAGAGACCCAGTACTTC.

The rearrangement joins TRBV2 to TRBJ1-2, with TRBD1 matching 10 bases. The J segment lost 0 bases and the V segment lost 8 bases, leaving 3 bases of the junction unmatched. In germline, CDR1 is SNHLY, CDR2 FYNNEI. The CDR3 contains 14 residues. The DNA of the CDR3 is TGTGCCAGCGAAGGACAGGGGGCTAACTATGGCTACACCTTC. This sequence encodes CASEGQGANYGYTF.

The rearrangement uses TRBV6-1 and TRBJ1-3; unclear D gene. The CDR3 is 13 amino acids. The ends were cut back, 7 bases at V and 0 bases at J, with 7 bases in the middle. Germline V lookup: CDR1 MNHNS, CDR2 SASEGT. Here the CDR3 DNA reads TGTGCCAGCAAACACCGCTCTGGAAACACCATATATTTT. Translating it yields CASKHRSGNTIYF.

The chain couples TRBV6-4 to TRBJ1-5, with D tentatively TRBD1 (6 bases). Per the germline V gene, CDR1 is MRHNA and CDR2 is SNTAGT. The CDR3 consists of 16 residues. Deletions cut 4 bases from V and 11 bases from J, with 24 bases between. CDR3 bases: TGTGCCAGCAGTGGTCCCTGCCCAACCCGGGACACTGCCCAGCATTTT. Translation gives CASSGPCPTRDTAQHF.

This chain connects TRBV5-6 to TRBJ2-7, with D uncertain. The V gene lost 1 base and the J gene lost 7 bases, with 15 bases spanning the gap. Germline lookup yields CDR1 SGHDT and CDR2 YYEEEE. The CDR3 extends over 14 amino acids. The CDR3 coding sequence is TGTGCCAGCAGCTTGTGGGCAGGCCTAGGGGAGCAGTACTTC. Amino acid sequence: CASSLWAGLGEQYF.

This clonotype has a handful of counts. The chain combines TRBV6-1 with TRBJ2-3; 7 bases align to TRBD1. V dropped 5 bases and J dropped 0; count of bases not matched to a gene: 5. Germline values: CDR1 MNHNS, CDR2 SASEGT. The CDR3 consists of 15 residues. This chain's CDR3 is CASSQDRTSTDTQYF. The DNA for the CDR3 is TGTGCCAGCAGTCAGGACAGGACTAGCACAGATACGCAGTATTTT.

The chain carries TRBV20-1 and TRBJ2-5; tentative D call: TRBD1 (6 bases). V was clipped by 4 bases and J by 4 bases, with 10 bases between them. CDR1 and CDR2 from the germline V gene are DFQATT and SNEGSKA (reference sequence). The CDR3 has 12 amino acids. The DNA for the CDR3 is TGCAGTGCTAATCAGGGGCGAGAGACCCAGTACTTC. It codes for CSANQGRETQYF.

The chain is built from TRBV20-1 and TRBJ2-1, with TRBD2 identical over 9 bases. This CDR3 has 12 residues. CDR1 and CDR2 (germline): DFQATT, SNEGSKA (reference sequence). The trim removed 2 bases at V and 7 bases at J, leaving 0 bases unmatched. The CDR3 nucleotides read TGCAGTGCTAGACTAGCGGGGAATGAGCAGTTCTTC. Its translation: CSARLAGNEQFF.

The gene calls are TRBV7-3 and TRBJ2-1, with TRBD2 matching 7 bases. Germline CDR1 and CDR2: SGHTA and FQGTGA. The CDR3 runs to 16 residues. V shed 5 bases and J 6 bases; nucleotides not matched to a gene: 13. The CDR3 loop reads CASSDPFGRTPNEQFF. CDR3 DNA: TGTGCCAGCAGCGACCCCTTCGGGAGGACCCCCAATGAGCAGTTCTTC.

The chain has TRBV20-1 and TRBJ2-3; no definite D call. This CDR3 has 15 residues. Trimming left V 4 bases short and J 2 bases short, with 16 bases between. Germline CDR1 and CDR2: DFQATT and SNEGSKA (reference sequence). CDR3 in DNA: TGCAGTGCTACCCGGCGCGACGTACACACAGATACGCAGTATTTT. It translates to CSATRRDVHTDTQYF.

This chain uses TRBV11-3 with TRBJ1-1, with D hard to call. Trimming took off 6 bases at V and 1 base at J, with 9 bases between the two ends. The CDR3 has 13 residues. In germline, CDR1 is SGHNT, CDR2 YENEEA. The CDR3 DNA follows: TGTGCCAGCAGTCGAGTAGGGAACACTGAAGCTTTCTTT. Protein sequence: CASSRVGNTEAFF.

V gene TRBV25-1 combines with J gene TRBJ2-7; D ambiguous. CDR1 is MGHDK and CDR2 is SYGVNS in the germline V gene. The CDR3 is 15 residues long. Trimming removed 1 base from V and 7 bases from J, with 17 bases in between. CDR3 in DNA: TGTGCCAGCAGTGAATCAGAGTGGCGAGAGAAAGAGCAGTACTTC. Translated: CASSESEWREKEQYF.

V usage is TRBV28 and J usage is TRBJ2-5, with D possibly called TRBD1 or TRBD2 (6 bases each). From germline, CDR1 is MDHEN and CDR2 SYDVKM. CDR3 length: 16 residues. Trimming stripped 2 bases from V and 3 bases from J, with 16 bases between. The CDR3 region is CASSLRDFRGKETQYF. DNA of the CDR3: TGTGCCAGCAGTTTACGGGACTTCAGGGGAAAAGAGACCCAGTACTTC.

The V gene is TRBV5-1, the J gene TRBJ2-5; 12 nucleotides line up with TRBD2. V trimming: 4 bases; J trimming: 4 bases; junction bases outside the gene matches: 8. The CDR3 is 16 amino acids. The germline V gene has CDR1 SGHRS and CDR2 YFSETQ. The CDR3: CASSRTLAGGRETQYF. The CDR3 coding sequence is TGCGCCAGCAGCCGGACACTAGCGGGGGGCAGAGAGACCCAGTACTTC.

The genes are TRBV7-9 and TRBJ1-4; no clear D. CDR3 length: 16 residues. The V and J ends lost 8 bases and 7 bases respectively, with 23 bases between them. CDR1 and CDR2 from the germline V gene are SEHNR and FQNEAQ (reference sequence). CDR3 DNA: TGTGCCAGCGGACGATTTAATACGCGAGAGGGTGAAAAACTGTTTTTT. Amino acids: CASGRFNTREGEKLFF. Combining the CDR3 with reference TRBV7-9 and TRBJ1-4 gives the whole variable domain DTGVSQNPRHKITKRGQNVTFRCDPISEHNRLYWYRQTLGQGPEFLTYFQNEAQLEKSRLLSDRFSAERPKGSFSTLEIQRTEQGDSAMYLCASGRFNTREGEKLFFGSGTQLSVL.

This clonotype was recorded a few times. The chain couples TRBV4-3 to TRBJ1-5; D uncertain. This CDR3 spans 14 amino acids. Trimming removed 0 bases at V and 7 bases at J, with 10 bases between. The V gene's germline CDR1 is LGHNA and CDR2 YSLEER. In DNA, the CDR3 is TGCGCCAGCAGCCAAGATCGGGTCGGACAGCCCCAGCATTTT. Residues: CASSQDRVGQPQHF.

This clonotype was counted only a few times. This chain uses TRBV10-3 with TRBJ1-2; weak D call: TRBD1 (5 bases). CDR3 size: 13 residues. Germline V gene data show CDR1 as ENHRY and CDR2 as SYGVKD. V was pared by 4 bases and J by 8 bases, with 14 bases between. The CDR3 sequence: CAISGDRTKGYTF. The CDR3 bases are TGTGCCATCAGTGGGGACCGAACTAAAGGCTACACCTTC.

The V call is TRBV20-1, the J call TRBJ1-4; D gene uncertain. The CDR3 runs to 14 residues. V was shortened by 4 bases and J by 8 bases, with 17 bases between the two germline ends. CDR1 is DFQATT, CDR2 SNEGSKA, per germline (reference sequence). Written as DNA, the CDR3 is TGCAGTGCTACCGAAGGGTCGGGAGGGGAAAAACTGTTTTTT. Protein: CSATEGSGGEKLFF.

V usage is TRBV20-1 and J usage is TRBJ2-5; D is possibly TRBD2 (6 bases). V gave up 6 bases and J gave up 4 bases, with 15 bases separating them. The CDR3 is 13 residues long. The germline V gene has CDR1 DFQATT and CDR2 SNEGSKA (reference sequence). The DNA of the CDR3 is TGCAGTGCCGAGACTAGTTCAGCAGAGACCCAGTACTTC. It is translated as CSAETSSAETQYF.